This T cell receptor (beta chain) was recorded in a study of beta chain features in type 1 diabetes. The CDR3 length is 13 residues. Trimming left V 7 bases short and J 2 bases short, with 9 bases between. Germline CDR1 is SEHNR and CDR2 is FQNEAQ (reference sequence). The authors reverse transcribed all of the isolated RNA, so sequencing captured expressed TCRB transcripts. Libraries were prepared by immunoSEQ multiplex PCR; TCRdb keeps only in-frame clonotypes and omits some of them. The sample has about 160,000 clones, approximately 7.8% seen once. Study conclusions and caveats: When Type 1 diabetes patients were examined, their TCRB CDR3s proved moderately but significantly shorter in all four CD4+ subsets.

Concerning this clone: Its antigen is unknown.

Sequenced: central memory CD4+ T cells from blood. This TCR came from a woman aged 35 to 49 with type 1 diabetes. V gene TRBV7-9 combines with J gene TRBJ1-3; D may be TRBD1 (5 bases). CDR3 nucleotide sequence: TGTGCCAGCACCAGGGAAGCTGGAAACACCATATATTTT. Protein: CASTREAGNTIYF.